The rows below give T cell receptor beta chains drawn from one sample of a study of TIL therapy for anti-PD-1-resistant metastatic lung cancer. The data were produced by immunoSEQ multiplex PCR, yet TCRdb's version contains in-frame clones alone and is incomplete. The table lists tens of thousands of clones, roughly 69% of them singletons. Sequencing used tumor tissue, obtained at baseline. The receptor source for this set is a woman aged 25 to 80 with non-small cell lung cancer. The CDR3 runs from the conserved cysteine through the conserved F or W. A D gene is named only where the DNA matches it firmly. Expanded clones are given a class, and other clones once, few, many or no size at all.

abundance	j_gene	d_gene	v_gene	CDR3nt	CDR3aa
few	TRBJ2-7	.	TRBV18	TGTGCCAGCTCACCACTCGAGAGGCGGGAGCAGTACTTC	CASSPLERREQYF
.	TRBJ2-1	TRBD2	TRBV19	TGTGCCAGTAGTATACTGACTAGCGGGAGTTATTACAATGAGCAGTTCTTC	CASSILTSGSYYNEQFF
.	TRBJ2-2	TRBD2	TRBV11-2	TGTGCCAGCAGCCGAAGGTCTAGCGGGAGGGCCGGCACCGGGGAGCTGTTTTTT	CASSRRSSGRAGTGELFF
.	TRBJ2-1	TRBD1	TRBV5-1	TGCGCCAGCAGCCCCGAACCAGGGGGCGGGAAGTTCTTC	CASSPEPGGGKFF
.	TRBJ1-2	.	TRBV27	TGTGCCAGCAGAGTTCAGGAGGCCCCCAACTATGGCTACACCTTC	CASRVQEAPNYGYTF
.	TRBJ2-1	TRBD2	TRBV29-1	TGCAGCGTTGGTAGCGGGAGTCAGTACAATGAGCAGTTCTTC	CSVGSGSQYNEQFF
.	TRBJ2-5	.	TRBV29-1	TGCAGGCATTCAGGGTGCTATCTTCTATTAGAAGAGACCCAGTACTTC	CRHSGCYLLLEETQYF
once	TRBJ2-1	.	TRBV5-5	TGTGCCAGCAGCTCGGCCGAGGACAATGAGCAGTTCTTC	CASSSAEDNEQFF
.	TRBJ1-5	TRBD1	TRBV7-8	TGTGCCAGCAGCCGGACAGGGAATAATCAGCCCCAGCATTTT	CASSRTGNNQPQHF
.	TRBJ2-5	.	TRBV7-7	TGTGCCAGCAGCCCCTTAGCGGTCTATTTCCAAGAGACCCAGTACTTC	CASSPLAVYFQETQYF
.	TRBJ1-5	.	TRBV6-1	TGTGCCAGCAGTCAGGGAGATGGGAGCAATCAGCCCCAGCATTTT	CASSQGDGSNQPQHF
.	TRBJ2-5	TRBD2	TRBV7-2	TGTGCCAGCAGCTCCCGGACTAGCGGCTATGAAGGGGAGACCCAGTACTTC	CASSSRTSGYEGETQYF
few	TRBJ2-7	TRBD2	TRBV2	TGTGCCAGCACCGGGACTAGCGGGAGCCCCGGCGAGCAGTACTTC	CASTGTSGSPGEQYF
few	TRBJ1-1	TRBD1	TRBV9	TGTGCCAGCAGCGTAGCGGGGGGAACAGGGGGCTTGGTTACTGAAGCTTTCTTT	CASSVAGGTGGLVTEAFF
medium-sized	TRBJ2-3	.	TRBV7-2	TGTGCCAGCAGCTTAAGAGATTATAGCACAGATACGCAGTATTTT	CASSLRDYSTDTQYF
.	TRBJ2-6	.	TRBV28	TGTGCCAGCAGTTTACCTGGGGCCAACGTCCTGACTTTC	CASSLPGANVLTF
.	TRBJ1-4	.	TRBV7-8	TGTGCCAGCAGTCCATCAGGGGTGGAGGGGGAAAAACTGTTTTTT	CASSPSGVEGEKLFF
.	TRBJ2-7	TRBD2	TRBV4-1	TGCGCCAGCAGCCCAAGGGGACTAGCGGGAATCTACGAGCAGTACTTC	CASSPRGLAGIYEQYF
.	TRBJ2-1	TRBD2	TRBV19	TGTGCCACCTCACCGGGGACTAGTGATTACAATGAGCAGTTCTTC	CATSPGTSDYNEQFF
once	TRBJ2-1	TRBD2	TRBV10-3	TGTGCCATCAGTGATTCCGCTAGCGGGAGGGCCCCTAGCTCCTACAATGAGCAGTTCTTC	CAISDSASGRAPSSYNEQFF
.	TRBJ2-4	.	TRBV10-3	TGTGCCATCAGTGAAGGGGCCAAAAACATTCAGTACTTC	CAISEGAKNIQYF
.	TRBJ2-2	TRBD1	TRBV5-8	TGTGCCAGCAGCTGGGACAGGGGGAATCCCGGGGAGCTGTTTTTT	CASSWDRGNPGELFF
medium-sized	TRBJ2-7	.	TRBV14	TGTGCCAGCATCTTTCCTGGCTCTAGCTCCTACGAGCAGTACTTC	CASIFPGSSSYEQYF
.	TRBJ2-7	.	TRBV5-1	TGCGCCAGCAGCCTCGACTCGGACGGCTACGAGCAGTACTTC	CASSLDSDGYEQYF
few	TRBJ1-2	.	TRBV6-6	TGTGCCAGCAGTCCCCGACAGGAAGGTGGCTACACCTTC	CASSPRQEGGYTF
few	TRBJ1-2	.	TRBV7-8	TGTGCCAGCAGCTTAGACAGGGCCCTGGGGTATGGCTACACCTTC	CASSLDRALGYGYTF
.	TRBJ1-1	.	TRBV7-2	TGTGCCAGCAGTACGGGGGGGATCACTGAAGCTTTCTTT	CASSTGGITEAFF
.	TRBJ1-1	TRBD1	TRBV5-6	TGTGCCAGCACCGGGGACAGGGGAAGAAATGAAGCTTTCTTT	CASTGDRGRNEAFF
.	TRBJ2-3	.	TRBV9	TGTGCCAGCAGCGTAGGCAGGGGTTGGGGGGCAGATACGCAGTATTTT	CASSVGRGWGADTQYF
.	TRBJ2-5	.	TRBV7-2	TGTGCCAGCAGCTTAGACTGGGGCCGACAAGAGACCCAGTACTTC	CASSLDWGRQETQYF
.	TRBJ2-7	TRBD2	TRBV4-1	TGCGCCAGCAGCCAAGTTTCTAGCGGGAGGGTCTACGAGCAGTACTTC	CASSQVSSGRVYEQYF
.	TRBJ2-7	TRBD1	TRBV19	TGTGCCAGTAGTTCCGCCGGACAGGGGATTGGACAGTACTTC	CASSSAGQGIGQYF
.	TRBJ1-2	.	TRBV5-6	TGTGCCAGCAGCTTGGGTACGGACCAACACACCTTC	CASSLGTDQHTF
.	TRBJ2-5	.	TRBV25-1	TGTGCCAGCAGCCGCGCCGGGGGTACCGAAGAGACCCAGTACTTC	CASSRAGGTEETQYF
.	TRBJ2-7	.	TRBV10-2	TGCGCCAGCAGTGAGGCAGGGGGAGGCTACGAGCAGTACTTC	CASSEAGGGYEQYF
.	TRBJ1-5	.	TRBV30	TGTGCCTGGAGTGGTCGGGGGCCTAATCAGCCCCAGCATTTT	CAWSGRGPNQPQHF
once	TRBJ2-7	.	TRBV7-8	TGTGCCAGCAGCTTATCCGGGAGCTACGAGCAGTACTTC	CASSLSGSYEQYF
.	TRBJ2-7	TRBD2	TRBV7-8	TGTGCCAGCAGCTTAGCGCTAATTGGGGCTAGCGGTGTTGGGCAGTACTTC	CASSLALIGASGVGQYF
.	TRBJ2-3	.	TRBV5-1	TGCGCCAGCAGCTTAGGGGGGGGCACAGATACGCAGTATTTT	CASSLGGGTDTQYF
.	TRBJ1-2	.	TRBV10-2	TGCGCCACTTGTCCAGAGAGGCCCCTCTATGGCTACACCTTC	CATCPERPLYGYTF
once	TRBJ2-5	TRBD2	TRBV4-1	TGCGCCAGCAGCCAAGAGGTAGCGGGAGGGCCGGGAGAGACCCAGTACTTC	CASSQEVAGGPGETQYF
few	TRBJ1-2	.	TRBV4-2	TGTGCCAGCAGCCACCCAATAACCGGAGGAGGTTCTACCTATGGCTACACCTTC	CASSHPITGGGSTYGYTF
few	TRBJ2-7	TRBD2	TRBV13	TGTGCCAGCAGCTTAGGCCTAGCGGACTACGAGCAGTACTTC	CASSLGLADYEQYF
.	TRBJ2-7	TRBD2	TRBV2	TGTGCCAGCAGTCGGACTAGGCCCAACGAGCAGTACTTC	CASSRTRPNEQYF
.	TRBJ1-2	.	TRBV18	TGTGCCAGCTCACCACCTGGGGCGGATGGCTACACCTTC	CASSPPGADGYTF
.	TRBJ2-2	.	TRBV7-9	TGTGCCAGCACCCCGGGTGGCCACGCGAACACCGGGGAGCTGTTTTTT	CASTPGGHANTGELFF
.	TRBJ1-5	TRBD1	TRBV5-5	TGTGCCAGCAGCTTGACCGGGACAGGCCAACAGCCCCAGCATTTT	CASSLTGTGQQPQHF
.	TRBJ2-5	TRBD1	TRBV28	TGTGCCAGCAATACCCCCCAGGGGGCGGCAGAGACCCAGTACTTC	CASNTPQGAAETQYF